These 14 T cell receptor beta chains originate from one sample sequenced in a study of somatic mutations in cytotoxic T cells in rheumatoid arthritis (dated by TCRdb to about 2017). Libraries were constructed by the immunoSEQ multiplex PCR assay. TCRdb retrieved this table from immuneACCESS and kept in-frame rearrangements only. Not all clones are present; in checked studies, unresolved V genes account for under half, and no reason is known for the remainder. Across this sample there are some 2,500 clones, with roughly 80% seen only once. Under 65% of the sample is taken by the ten largest. Sequencing was done on a sample of CD8+ T cells sorted from blood. These receptors were taken from a man aged 60-69 years with rheumatoid arthritis.

The chain links TRBV4-3 to TRBJ2-3, with a tentative D call TRBD1 (6 bases). V lost 0 bases and J 2 bases, leaving 12 bases between the germline ends. From germline, CDR1 is LGHNA and CDR2 YSLEER. CDR3 length: 16 amino acids. The CDR3 loop is CASSQDHREPTDTQYF. CDR3 DNA: TGCGCCAGCAGCCAAGATCACAGGGAGCCCACAGATACGCAGTATTTT.

The chain has TRBV5-3 and TRBJ1-2; possible D gene TRBD1, 5 bases. TRBV5-3 is flagged as an ORF with uncertain function. Deletions cut 4 bases from V and 6 bases from J, with 19 bases between. The CDR3 runs 15 residues. The DNA for the CDR3 is TGTGCCAGAAGCCCGGCGGGCCCGGCGGGGGATGGCTACACCTTC. Encoded protein: CARSPAGPAGDGYTF.

The chain employs TRBV28 and TRBJ2-1, with 11 positions matching TRBD2. Germline V gene lookup returns CDR1 MDHEN and CDR2 SYDVKM. The trim removed 3 bases at V and 8 bases at J, leaving 6 bases unmatched. The CDR3 runs to 15 residues. In DNA form, the CDR3 reads TGTGCCAGCAGTTTTAGCGGGAGGGTGGGGGATGAGCAGTTCTTC. Encoded protein: CASSFSGRVGDEQFF.

The rearrangement uses TRBV7-8 and TRBJ2-1; 11 nucleotides match TRBD1. V was clipped by 1 base and J by 8 bases; unmatched bases: 4. This CDR3 is built from 15 residues. Germline assignment: CDR1 SGHVS and CDR2 FQNEAQ. CDR3 amino acids: CASSLVGQGAYEQFF. The CDR3 bases are TGTGCCAGCAGCTTAGTTGGACAGGGGGCCTATGAGCAGTTCTTC.

The chain uses TRBV28 and TRBJ1-3, with 10 bases identical to TRBD1. CDR1 and CDR2 from the germline V gene are MDHEN and SYDVKM. V was clipped by 6 bases and J by 8 bases; unmatched bases: 13. The length of the CDR3 is 16 residues. CDR3 nucleotides: TGTGCCAGCAGCGATATCACCGGGGGGACAGGGGACACCATATATTTT. Translated: CASSDITGGTGDTIYF.

The sample holds a few counts of this clone. The chain carries TRBV27 and TRBJ1-2, with D unclear. With 2 bases removed from V and 8 bases from J, the gap between germline ends came to 12 bases. CDR1 and CDR2 (germline): MNHEY, SMNVEV (reference sequence). The length of the CDR3 is 13 residues. Written as DNA, the CDR3 is TGTGCCAGCAGTTTAGTCGGGAGTAGGGGCTACACCTTC. Translated: CASSLVGSRGYTF.

V is TRBV7-8 and J is TRBJ1-5; D is perhaps TRBD1 (5 bases). The germline V gene has CDR1 SGHVS and CDR2 FQNEAQ. The V gene lost 7 bases and the J gene lost 2 bases, with 18 bases spanning the gap. This CDR3 is 16 amino acids long. CDR3 sequence (DNA): TGTGCCAGCACCCGGCTGGAGGGGTACGGCAATCAGCCCCAGCATTTT. This gives the protein CASTRLEGYGNQPQHF. The entire variable domain, with the rest obtained from reference TRBV7-8 and TRBJ1-5, is as follows: GAGVSQSPRYKVAKRGQDVALRCDPISGHVSLFWYQQALGQGPEFLTYFQNEAQLDKSGLPSDRFFAERPEGSVSTLKIQRTQQEDSAVYLCASTRLEGYGNQPQHFGDGTRLSIL.

This clone was counted only a few times. This chain's CDR3 is CASKQGINTEAFF. The CDR3 nucleotides read TGTGCCAGCAAACAGGGTATAAACACTGAAGCTTTCTTT. This chain connects TRBV28 to TRBJ1-1; D may be TRBD1 (6 bases). The CDR3 has 13 residues. CDR1 and CDR2 from the germline V gene are MDHEN and SYDVKM. V dropped 7 bases and J dropped 2 bases, with 11 bases sitting between them.

The chain is built from TRBV5-3 and TRBJ1-5; possible D gene TRBD1, 5 bases. TRBV5-3 carries the ORF label, with uncertain function. V was shortened by 3 bases and J by 3 bases, with 10 bases between the two germline ends. This CDR3 contains 14 residues. Here the CDR3 DNA reads TGTGCCAGAAGCTCAAAGGGGATCAATCAGCCCCAGCATTTT. Amino acids: CARSSKGINQPQHF.

This clone was counted between two and nine times. The chain is built from TRBV9 and TRBJ1-5, with a possible D match to TRBD1 (6 bases). The CDR3 sequence is 15 residues long. From germline, CDR1 is SGDLS and CDR2 YYNGEE. Trimming shortened V by 4 bases and J by 0 bases, and 11 bases separated the two germline ends. In nucleotides, the CDR3 is TGTGCCAGCAGCCCAGCAGGGGATAGCAATCAGCCCCAGCATTTT. This gives the protein CASSPAGDSNQPQHF.

This clone was seen a handful of times. V is TRBV28 and J is TRBJ1-2; 8 nucleotides line up with TRBD1. Germline V gives CDR1 MDHEN, CDR2 SYDVKM. V gave up 7 bases and J gave up 4 bases; unmatched junction bases: 5. The CDR3 length is 13 residues. In nucleotides, the CDR3 is TGTGCCAGCAAAGTCCAGGGGGCCTATGGCTACACCTTC. It specifies CASKVQGAYGYTF.

The genes are TRBV7-6 and TRBJ2-7; TRBD2 might be the D (5 bases). CDR3 length: 15 amino acids. The germline V gene has CDR1 SGHVS and CDR2 FNYEAQ. With 5 bases removed from V and 2 bases from J, the gap between germline ends came to 16 bases. The chain's CDR3 is CASSPQPAGAYEQYF. CDR3 bases: TGTGCCAGCAGCCCCCAGCCGGCGGGCGCCTACGAGCAGTACTTC.

CDR3 sequence: CASSYGQYNSPLHF. The CDR3 DNA reads as TGTGCCAGTAGTTACGGACAATATAATTCACCCCTCCACTTT. The chain is built from TRBV19 and TRBJ1-6; D perhaps matches TRBD1 (5 bases). Germline CDR1 is LNHDA and CDR2 is SQIVND (reference sequence). Trimming stripped 5 bases from V and 4 bases from J, with 9 bases between. The CDR3 has 14 amino acids.

This clone appeared once. The rearrangement joins TRBV30 to TRBJ1-1; tentatively, D is TRBD1 (6 bases). V was trimmed by 0 bases and J by 7 bases, leaving 12 bases between them. Germline V lookup: CDR1 GTSNPN, CDR2 SVGIG (reference sequence). The CDR3 has 13 residues. The CDR3 spells CAWSVGRGFEAFF. In DNA, the CDR3 is TGTGCCTGGAGTGTTGGCAGGGGATTTGAAGCTTTCTTT.